These T cell receptor beta chains were read from a single sample in a study of blood T cells in healthy people across ages. TCRdb re-called the 5' RACE reads through MiXCR, storing one row per CDR3 protein. This repertoire shows under 1,000,000 distinct CDR3 sequences, 46% found once; its top ten account for 15% to 20%. Source material: blood. These receptor sequences come from a man older than 75 in good health. Each CDR3 is given with its conserved first and last residue. Each record gives: CDR3 protein, CDR3 DNA, J gene, V gene, CDR3 length, clone size, D gene. A D gene is named only where the DNA matches it firmly. Not every row has a clone size; where given, it reads once, few, many or a size class.

CDR3aa: CATSEPRDYTDTQYF; CDR3nt: TGTGCCACCAGTGAACCTAGGGACTACACAGATACGCAGTATTTT; j_gene: TRBJ2-3; v_gene: TRBV24-1; len: 15; abundance: .; d_gene: TRBD2
CDR3aa: CASSFPGQGEEKLFF; CDR3nt: TGCGCCAGCAGCTTTCCGGGACAGGGGGAGGAAAAACTGTTTTTT; j_gene: TRBJ1-4; v_gene: TRBV4-1; len: 15; abundance: .; d_gene: TRBD1
CDR3aa: CSVEIEDSFRDTQYF; CDR3nt: TGCAGCGTTGAAATAGAGGACTCTTTCCGGGATACGCAGTATTTT; j_gene: TRBJ2-3; v_gene: TRBV29-1; len: 15; abundance: .; d_gene: .
CDR3aa: CASQGTGDTGELFF; CDR3nt: TGTGCCAGTCAAGGGACAGGGGACACCGGGGAGCTGTTTTTT; j_gene: TRBJ2-2; v_gene: TRBV19; len: 14; abundance: .; d_gene: TRBD1
CDR3aa: CASSAGTSWGNEQFF; CDR3nt: TGCGCCAGCAGCGCCGGGACCAGCTGGGGCAATGAGCAGTTCTTC; j_gene: TRBJ2-1; v_gene: TRBV5-1; len: 15; abundance: .; d_gene: .
CDR3aa: CASSPPELAPSYEQYF; CDR3nt: TGTGCCAGCTCACCACCTGAGCTAGCGCCCTCCTACGAGCAGTACTTC; j_gene: TRBJ2-7; v_gene: TRBV18; len: 16; abundance: .; d_gene: .
CDR3aa: CASSLEGASRNEQFF; CDR3nt: TGTGCCAGCAGCTTAGAGGGGGCCAGCCGAAATGAGCAGTTCTTC; j_gene: TRBJ2-1; v_gene: TRBV7-3; len: 15; abundance: .; d_gene: TRBD1
CDR3aa: CASRTAGGNEKLFF; CDR3nt: TGTGCCAGCAGGACAGCCGGCGGTAATGAAAAACTGTTTTTT; j_gene: TRBJ1-4; v_gene: TRBV28; len: 14; abundance: .; d_gene: .
CDR3aa: CSGELSGDNEQFF; CDR3nt: TGCAGTGGAGAACTAAGCGGGGACAATGAGCAGTTCTTC; j_gene: TRBJ2-1; v_gene: TRBV20-1; len: 13; abundance: few; d_gene: TRBD2
CDR3aa: CSIGSGVEQYF; CDR3nt: TGCAGCATTGGGTCGGGGGTCGAGCAGTACTTC; j_gene: TRBJ2-7; v_gene: TRBV29-1; len: 11; abundance: few; d_gene: .
CDR3aa: CAISEGRPAGSETQYF; CDR3nt: TGTGCCATCAGTGAAGGACGGCCAGCGGGATCGGAGACCCAGTACTTC; j_gene: TRBJ2-5; v_gene: TRBV10-3; len: 16; abundance: .; d_gene: TRBD2